This passage covers 4 T cell receptor beta chains from one sample sequenced in a study of T cell repertoires in cytomegalovirus infection. TCRdb itself ran the reads through MiXCR, one entry per CDR3 protein. This sample carries about 63,000 distinct CDR3 sequences, roughly a fifth of them seen once, and the ten largest clones take around 72%. No cognate antigen is known for these TCRs. The specimen comprised CD8+ T cells from cultured PBMCs, sampled from culture after CMV antigen stimulation. The receptor source for this set is a human donor in good health (CMV status not recorded). Some clones in this sample may be carry-over from other donors' samples.

The chain links TRBV7-9 to TRBJ2-1; the D gene is possibly TRBD1 (6 bases). The germline gives CDR1 SEHNR, CDR2 FQNEAQ (reference sequence). Trimming took 5 bases from V and 8 from J, leaving 16 bases between them. There are 14 residues in the CDR3. Written as DNA, the CDR3 is TGTGCCAGCAGCCCGGGGACACTCAGGGATGAGCAGTTCTTC. As protein: CASSPGTLRDEQFF.

This clonotype was recorded a few times. V is TRBV14 and J is TRBJ2-1; D ambiguous. Trimming removed 5 bases from V and 2 bases from J, with 10 bases in between. Germline V gene sequence: CDR1 SGHDN, CDR2 FVKESK. CDR3 length equals 14 residues. In DNA form, the CDR3 reads TGTGCCAGCAGCTTGCGAGGACCCTACAATGAGCAGTTCTTC. Encoded protein: CASSLRGPYNEQFF. The full variable domain, in which reference TRBV14 and TRBJ2-1 provide the parts outside the CDR3, is EAGVTQFPSHSVIEKGQTVTLRCDPISGHDNLYWYRRVMGKEIKFLLHFVKESKQDESGMPNNRFLAERTGGTYSTLKVQPAELEDSGVYFCASSLRGPYNEQFFGPGTRLTVL.

This clonotype was detected ten times or more. V usage is TRBV7-8 and J usage is TRBJ1-5; D gene unclear. The CDR3 has 15 amino acids. Trimming left V 4 bases short and J 2 bases short, with 12 bases between. Germline CDR1 reads SGHVS; CDR2 reads FQNEAQ. CDR3 region: CASSYRALGNQPQHF. CDR3 bases: TGTGCCAGCAGCTACCGGGCCCTCGGCAATCAGCCCCAGCATTTT.

By share, this clonotype counts as medium-sized. The gene calls are TRBV5-6 and TRBJ2-7; D might be TRBD1 (6 bases). Per germline, CDR1 SGHDT and CDR2 YYEEEE. The CDR3 loop spans 15 amino acids. Trimming left V 1 base short and J 2 bases short, with 13 bases between. The chain's CDR3 is CASSLFTGRPYEQYF. CDR3 DNA: TGTGCCAGCAGCTTGTTTACAGGGCGCCCCTACGAGCAGTACTTC.